This entry lists 5 T cell receptor beta chains sequenced from one sample in a study of shared clonotypes between healthy human individuals. The repertoire was sequenced with immunoSEQ multiplex PCR; TCRdb's copy has only in-frame clones and lacks some. The data contain fewer than 1.8 million clones, 98% to 99% of them singletons. Sequencing was carried out using naive CD4+ T cells sorted from blood. Described subset: CD45RA+ positively selected. All receptors come from a man aged 25 to 40 in good health.

This clone was recorded only once. V usage is TRBV4-3 and J usage is TRBJ2-2; weak D call: TRBD1 (5 bases). Germline V gives CDR1 LGHNA, CDR2 YSLEER. Trimming took 1 base from V and 3 from J, leaving 12 bases between them. This CDR3 is 16 amino acids long. The CDR3 DNA follows: TGCGCCAGCAGCCAAGCTCCGACAGAGTACACCGGGGAGCTGTTTTTT. This codes for CASSQAPTEYTGELFF.

The chain joins TRBV13 to TRBJ1-1, with D hard to call. CDR3 length: 15 residues. Germline V gene sequence: CDR1 PRHDT, CDR2 FYEKMQ (reference sequence). Trimming left V 1 base short and J 2 bases short, with 11 bases between. The CDR3 nucleotides are TGTGCCAGCAGCTTAGATGCCAACCTTAACACTGAAGCTTTCTTT. Protein sequence: CASSLDANLNTEAFF.

The chain uses TRBV5-1 and TRBJ2-3; the D gene is possibly TRBD1 (6 bases). The CDR3 sequence is 14 residues long. The V gene lost 9 bases and the J gene lost 2 bases, with 16 bases spanning the gap. Germline CDR1 reads SGHRS; CDR2 reads YFSETQ. CDR3 sequence reads: CATKTGPNTDTQYF. For the CDR3, the DNA is TGCGCCACCAAAACAGGGCCCAACACAGATACGCAGTATTTT.

The rearrangement links TRBV5-1 to TRBJ1-4; unclear D gene. The CDR3 consists of 15 residues. Trimming stripped 7 bases from V and 6 bases from J, with 19 bases between. CDR1 and CDR2 (germline): SGHRS, YFSETQ. This CDR3 is CASGFYGERDEKLFF. The CDR3 DNA reads TGCGCCAGCGGATTTTATGGAGAACGGGATGAAAAACTGTTTTTT. Variable domain in full (rest from reference TRBV5-1 and TRBJ1-4): KAGVTQTPRYLIKTRGQQVTLSCSPISGHRSVSWYQQTPGQGLQFLFEYFSETQRNKGNFPGRFSGRQFSNSRSEMNVSTLELGDSALYLCASGFYGERDEKLFFGSGTQLSVL.

V and J are TRBV29-1 and TRBJ2-7; 10 bases line up with TRBD1. This CDR3 region has 13 residues. The trim removed 4 bases at V and 3 bases at J, leaving 3 bases unmatched. Germline V gene lookup returns CDR1 SQVTM and CDR2 ANQGSEA. CDR3 in DNA: TGCAGCGTTGGGACAGGGGGGGACTACGAGCAGTACTTC. Its translation is CSVGTGGDYEQYF.